This paragraph reports one TCR beta chain. Its antigen is undetermined. The isolated RNA, all of it, was reverse transcribed, so expressed TCRB transcripts were what got sequenced. Sequenced by immunoSEQ multiplex PCR; TCRdb stores in-frame clones only, minus some. Of hundreds of thousands of clones listed, over 10% are singletons. This sample is drawn from a study of beta chain features in type 1 diabetes. General observations from the study: Significant though moderate, a shortening of TCRB CDR3s appeared in all four CD4+ subsets of Type 1 diabetes patients. The naive, central memory and Treg TCRB repertoires looked more alike in patients than they did in healthy donors.

Sampling consisted of one heparinised blood draw per donor, averaging roughly 0.12 L. Trimming cost V 0 bases and J 0 bases, with 16 bases left between them. The CDR3 runs to 18 residues. In germline, CDR1 is MNHEY, CDR2 SMNVEV (reference sequence). The J gene is TRBJ2-3, the V gene TRBV27, with D possibly being TRBD1 or TRBD2 (5 bases each). This receptor was obtained from a man between 18 and 29 years old with type 1 diabetes. The source material was naive CD4+ T cells from blood. The CDR3 loop reads CASSLSFGWDRSTDTQYF. In DNA form, the CDR3 reads TGTGCCAGCAGTTTATCGTTCGGCTGGGACCGAAGCACAGATACGCAGTATTTT.